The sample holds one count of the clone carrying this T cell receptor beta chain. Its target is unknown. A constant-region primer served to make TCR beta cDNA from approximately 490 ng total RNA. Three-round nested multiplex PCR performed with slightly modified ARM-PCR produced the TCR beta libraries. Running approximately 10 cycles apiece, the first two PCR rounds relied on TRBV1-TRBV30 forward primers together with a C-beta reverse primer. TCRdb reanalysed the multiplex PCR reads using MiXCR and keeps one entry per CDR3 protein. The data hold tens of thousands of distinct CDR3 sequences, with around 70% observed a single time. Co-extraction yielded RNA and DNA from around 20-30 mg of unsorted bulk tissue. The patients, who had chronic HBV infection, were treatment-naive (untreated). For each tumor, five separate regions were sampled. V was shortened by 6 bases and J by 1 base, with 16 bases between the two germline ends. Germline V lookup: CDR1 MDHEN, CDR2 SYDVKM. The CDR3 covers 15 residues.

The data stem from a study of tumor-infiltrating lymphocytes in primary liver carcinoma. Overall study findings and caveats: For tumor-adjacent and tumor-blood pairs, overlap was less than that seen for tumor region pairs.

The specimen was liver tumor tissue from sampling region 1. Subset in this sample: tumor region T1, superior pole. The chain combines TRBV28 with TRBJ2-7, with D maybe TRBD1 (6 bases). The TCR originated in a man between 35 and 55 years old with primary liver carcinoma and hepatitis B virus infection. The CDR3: CASRMTGPTSYEQYF. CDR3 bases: TGTGCCAGCAGAATGACAGGACCTACGTCCTACGAGCAGTACTTC.